A selection of T cell receptor beta chains follows, all from one sample in a study of blood T cell repertoires in COVID-19. TCRdb's table, derived via immunoSEQ multiplex PCR, lists solely in-frame clones and lacks some. The sample carries tens of thousands of clones, roughly 90% recorded once. Sequenced sample: peripheral blood. These receptors came from a human donor in a cohort sampled during active COVID-19. The conserved cysteine and the conserved F or W are not part of the CDR3 here. Rows may omit the clone size; those that give it use once, few, many or a size class.

abundance: .; v_gene: TRBV14; CDR3aa: ASSQVANTEAF
abundance: .; v_gene: TRBV7-2; CDR3aa: ASSLTGGLKTEAF
abundance: .; v_gene: TRBV5-6; CDR3aa: ASSLSGNPETQY
abundance: .; v_gene: TRBV5-1; CDR3aa: ASSLETSGNYNEQF
abundance: few; v_gene: TRBV7-2; CDR3aa: ASSLEPGGAYGYT
abundance: .; v_gene: TRBV7-2; CDR3aa: ASTLDMISSYEQY
abundance: .; v_gene: TRBV5-1; CDR3aa: ATQRESTDTQY
abundance: .; v_gene: TRBV7-8; CDR3aa: ASSYGDIQHNSPLH
abundance: .; v_gene: TRBV28; CDR3aa: ASSLIRDYNSPLH
abundance: .; v_gene: TRBV18; CDR3aa: ASSRGGGPGDRDEQY
abundance: .; v_gene: TRBV3-1/TRBV3-2; CDR3aa: ASSRVLESSYEQY
abundance: .; v_gene: TRBV10-2; CDR3aa: ASTEGVYTEAF
abundance: .; v_gene: TRBV11-2; CDR3aa: ASSLEAGTYEQY
abundance: .; v_gene: TRBV5-1; CDR3aa: ASSFSGEVYEQY
abundance: .; v_gene: TRBV7-9; CDR3aa: ASSLGGRGRSTGELF
abundance: .; v_gene: TRBV5-6; CDR3aa: ASRSYGRTYEQY
abundance: .; v_gene: TRBV5-6; CDR3aa: ASSLVRLADYTDTQY
abundance: .; v_gene: TRBV7-8; CDR3aa: ASSVGVGVNYGYT
abundance: .; v_gene: TRBV6-5; CDR3aa: ASKLQGGNYGYT
abundance: .; v_gene: TRBV5-1; CDR3aa: ASSPGTSGLHQETQY
abundance: .; v_gene: TRBV19; CDR3aa: ASSRLDSGGSYNEQF
abundance: .; v_gene: TRBV4-1; CDR3aa: ASSQTGGLGNEKLF
abundance: .; v_gene: TRBV6-2/TRBV6-3; CDR3aa: ASSRTGTSGRNEQF
abundance: .; v_gene: TRBV7-9; CDR3aa: ASSPLLGSGEKLF
abundance: .; v_gene: TRBV6-5; CDR3aa: ASNPRGSSYEQY
abundance: .; v_gene: TRBV7-2; CDR3aa: ASSLFGNTEAF
abundance: once; v_gene: TRBV7-2; CDR3aa: ASSPRPYTGLGNEKLF
abundance: .; v_gene: TRBV16; CDR3aa: ASSQETGANQPQH
abundance: .; v_gene: TRBV7-3; CDR3aa: ASSRRTSGTAYNEQF
abundance: few; v_gene: TRBV7-2; CDR3aa: ASSLGRAETQY
abundance: .; v_gene: TRBV9; CDR3aa: ASSVEAGGPSDTQY
abundance: .; v_gene: TRBV6-5; CDR3aa: ASRLGLRTDTQY
abundance: .; v_gene: TRBV29-1; CDR3aa: SVEPQINTIY
abundance: few; v_gene: TRBV5-4; CDR3aa: ASSGTGRFGETQY
abundance: .; v_gene: TRBV9; CDR3aa: ASSVDPTRQGAGYGYT
abundance: .; v_gene: TRBV7-3; CDR3aa: ASSSGQGLGEQY
abundance: .; v_gene: TRBV11-2; CDR3aa: ASSLLKRGKYDEQF
abundance: .; v_gene: TRBV5-5; CDR3aa: ASSSLGGGPGELF
abundance: .; v_gene: TRBV15; CDR3aa: ATKAGHSGRGRPSYNEQF
abundance: .; v_gene: TRBV19; CDR3aa: ASSIAFRSEAF
abundance: .; v_gene: TRBV15; CDR3aa: ATSSALGLTDEQF
abundance: .; v_gene: TRBV4-2; CDR3aa: ASSSLQTSGSAYNEQF
abundance: once; v_gene: TRBV4-1; CDR3aa: ASSQEGTGYEQY
abundance: .; v_gene: TRBV18; CDR3aa: ASSPRTSGSGTSSYNEQF
abundance: .; v_gene: TRBV9; CDR3aa: ASSVQGQETQY